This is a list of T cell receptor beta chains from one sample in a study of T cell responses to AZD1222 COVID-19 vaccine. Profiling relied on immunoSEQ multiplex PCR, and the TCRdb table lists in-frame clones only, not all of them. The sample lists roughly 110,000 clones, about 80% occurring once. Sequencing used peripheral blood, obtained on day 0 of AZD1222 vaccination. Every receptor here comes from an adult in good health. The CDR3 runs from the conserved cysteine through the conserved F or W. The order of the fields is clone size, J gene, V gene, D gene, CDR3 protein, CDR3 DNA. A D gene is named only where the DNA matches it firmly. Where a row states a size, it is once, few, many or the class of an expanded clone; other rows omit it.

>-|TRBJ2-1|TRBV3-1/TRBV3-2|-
CASSPPKSSYNEQFF
TGTGCCAGCAGCCCCCCCAAAAGCTCCTACAATGAGCAGTTCTTC
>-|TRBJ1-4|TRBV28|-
CASSPQGLEGKLFF
TGTGCCAGCAGTCCACAGGGTCTGGAGGGAAAACTGTTTTTT
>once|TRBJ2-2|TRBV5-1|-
CASSRPTGELFF
TGCGCCAGCAGCCGACCAACCGGGGAGCTGTTTTTT
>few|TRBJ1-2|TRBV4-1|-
CASSQDMGNYGYTF
TGCGCCAGCAGCCAAGATATGGGAAACTATGGCTACACCTTC
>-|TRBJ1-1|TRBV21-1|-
CASSKDCTGRQENTEAFF
TGTGCCAGCAGCAAAGACTGCACAGGGAGGCAGGAGAACACTGAAGCTTTCTTT
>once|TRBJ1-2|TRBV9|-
CASSVGQNYGYTF
TGTGCCAGCAGCGTAGGGCAGAACTATGGCTACACCTTC
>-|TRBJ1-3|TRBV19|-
CATHSLSSGNTIYF
TGTGCCACTCACTCACTGTCCTCTGGAAACACCATATATTTT
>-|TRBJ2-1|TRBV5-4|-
CASSWTDRNEQFF
TGTGCCAGCAGCTGGACAGATAGGAATGAGCAGTTCTTC
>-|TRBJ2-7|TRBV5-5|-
CASSLGDYEQYF
TGTGCCAGCAGCTTGGGGGACTACGAGCAGTACTTC
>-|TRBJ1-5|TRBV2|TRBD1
CASTEDLGQGNQPQHF
TGTGCCAGCACCGAAGATTTGGGACAGGGCAATCAGCCCCAGCATTTT
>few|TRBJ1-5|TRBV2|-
CALTGGRGQPQHF
TGTGCCCTTACCGGCGGCCGGGGACAGCCCCAGCATTTT
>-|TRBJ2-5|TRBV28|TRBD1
CASSSPGTGRRETQYF
TGTGCCAGCAGTTCCCCTGGGACAGGGCGGCGGGAGACCCAGTACTTC
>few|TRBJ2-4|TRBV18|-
CASSPTTAKNIQYF
TGTGCCAGCTCACCCACGACAGCCAAAAACATTCAGTACTTC
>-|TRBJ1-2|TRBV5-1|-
CASSWGTGYGYTF
TGCGCCAGCAGCTGGGGGACGGGATATGGCTACACCTTC
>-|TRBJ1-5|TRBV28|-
CASSDGGRQPQHF
TGTGCCAGCAGTGACGGGGGTAGGCAGCCCCAGCATTTT
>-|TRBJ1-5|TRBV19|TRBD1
CASSIGDRSTSQHF
TGTGCCAGTAGTATAGGGGACAGGTCGACTTCCCAGCATTTT
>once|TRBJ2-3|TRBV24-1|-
CATSAKGGTDTQYF
TGTGCCACCAGTGCAAAGGGAGGCACAGATACGCAGTATTTT
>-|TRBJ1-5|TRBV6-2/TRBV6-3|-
CASSRYPGTRDQPQHF
TGTGCCAGCAGTCGATACCCCGGGACCAGAGATCAGCCCCAGCATTTT
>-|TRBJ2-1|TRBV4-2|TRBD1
CASSQEGKGQPENEQFF
TGTGCCAGCAGCCAAGAAGGAAAGGGACAGCCCGAGAATGAGCAGTTCTTC
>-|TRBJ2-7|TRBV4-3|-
CASSQGAGGRARSYEQYF
TGCGCCAGCAGCCAAGGGGCAGGGGGGAGGGCCAGATCCTACGAGCAGTACTTC
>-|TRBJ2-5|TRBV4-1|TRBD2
CASSQESSGRARGETQYF
TGCGCCAGCAGCCAGGAGAGTAGCGGGAGGGCCCGCGGGGAGACCCAGTACTTC
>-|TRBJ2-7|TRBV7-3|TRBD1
CASSLGQGVREQYF
TGTGCCAGCAGCTTGGGACAGGGGGTGAGGGAGCAGTACTTC
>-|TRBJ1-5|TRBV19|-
CASTPGTRSNQPQHF
TGTGCCAGTACCCCCGGGACTCGGAGCAATCAGCCCCAGCATTTT
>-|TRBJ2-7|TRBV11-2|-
CASSLDTPPRNEQYF
TGTGCCAGCAGCTTAGATACGCCCCCCCGGAACGAGCAGTACTTC
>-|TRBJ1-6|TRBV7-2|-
CASSFDSAPPLHF
TGTGCCAGCAGCTTCGACAGTGCTCCACCCCTCCACTTT
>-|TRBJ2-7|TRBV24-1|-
CATSGAGAGGYEQYF
TGTGCCACCAGCGGGGCGGGGGCAGGTGGCTACGAGCAGTACTTC
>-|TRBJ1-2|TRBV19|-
CASSIWGRSGYTF
TGTGCCAGTAGTATCTGGGGGAGGAGTGGCTACACCTTC
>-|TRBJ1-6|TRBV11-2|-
CASSLSLTQGNAYNSPLHF
TGTGCCAGCAGCTTATCGTTGACCCAGGGGAATGCCTATAATTCACCCCTCCACTTT
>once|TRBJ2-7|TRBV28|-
CASSLSQGVNYEQYF
TGTGCCAGCAGTTTATCACAGGGCGTTAACTACGAGCAGTACTTC
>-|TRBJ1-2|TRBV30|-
CASTRDGASYGYTF
TGTGCCTCAACTCGGGACGGTGCTAGCTATGGCTACACCTTC
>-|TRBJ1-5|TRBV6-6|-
CASTPPGLNQPQHF
TGTGCCAGCACTCCCCCGGGTCTTAATCAGCCCCAGCATTTT
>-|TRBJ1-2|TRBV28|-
CASYDSPQGYTF
TGTGCCAGCTATGACAGCCCCCAAGGCTACACCTTC
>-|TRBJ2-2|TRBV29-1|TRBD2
CSVPSGSTTGELFF
TGCAGCGTCCCTAGCGGGAGTACCACCGGGGAGCTGTTTTTT
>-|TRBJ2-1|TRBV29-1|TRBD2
CSVEVFSGTSYNEQFF
TGCAGCGTTGAAGTTTTCAGCGGGACCTCCTACAATGAGCAGTTCTTC
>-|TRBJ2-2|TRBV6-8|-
CASKDREGRRTGELFF
TGTGCCAGCAAGGACAGGGAGGGGCGTCGCACCGGGGAGCTGTTTTTT
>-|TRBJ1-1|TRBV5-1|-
CASTGASRWNTEAFF
TGCGCCAGCACCGGGGCTTCCCGGTGGAACACTGAAGCTTTCTTT
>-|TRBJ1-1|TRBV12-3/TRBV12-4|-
CASSLNGDTEAFF
TGTGCCAGCAGTTTAAACGGGGACACTGAAGCTTTCTTT
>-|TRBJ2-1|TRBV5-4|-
CASSLAGGEQFF
TGTGCCAGCAGCTTGGCCGGGGGTGAGCAGTTCTTC
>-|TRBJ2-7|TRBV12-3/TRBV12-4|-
CASSRRAYEQYF
TGTGCCAGCAGTCGAAGGGCCTACGAGCAGTACTTC
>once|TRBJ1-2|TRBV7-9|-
CASSLAQGLGSNYGYTF
TGTGCCAGCAGCTTAGCCCAGGGTTTAGGTTCGAACTATGGCTACACCTTC
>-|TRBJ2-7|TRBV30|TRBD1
CAWKRTGYYEQYF
TGTGCCTGGAAGCGGACAGGCTACTACGAGCAGTACTTC
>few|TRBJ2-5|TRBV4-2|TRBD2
CASSQGSAGGEETQYF
TGTGCCAGCAGCCAAGGGTCTGCGGGGGGGGAAGAGACCCAGTACTTC
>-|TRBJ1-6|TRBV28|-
CASSLWINTPLHF
TGTGCCAGCAGTTTATGGATTAATACACCCCTCCACTTT
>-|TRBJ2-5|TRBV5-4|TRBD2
CASSVAGVGQETQYF
TGTGCCAGCAGCGTAGCGGGAGTGGGCCAAGAGACCCAGTACTTC
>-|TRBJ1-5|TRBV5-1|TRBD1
CASSPSGGSNQPQHF
TGCGCCAGCAGCCCTTCAGGGGGCAGCAATCAGCCCCAGCATTTT
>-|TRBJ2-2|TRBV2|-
CASSGQGTGELFF
TGTGCCAGCAGTGGCCAGGGGACCGGGGAGCTGTTTTTT
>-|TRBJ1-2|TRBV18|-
CASSPSETTNYGYTF
TGTGCCAGCTCACCTTCGGAGACCACTAACTATGGCTACACCTTC
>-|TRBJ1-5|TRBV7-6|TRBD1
CASSPIPGDSSNQPQHF
TGTGCCAGCAGCCCCATTCCCGGGGACAGTAGCAATCAGCCCCAGCATTTT
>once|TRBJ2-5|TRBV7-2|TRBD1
CASSFGDRDRETQYF
TGTGCCAGCAGCTTTGGGGACAGGGATCGGGAGACCCAGTACTTC
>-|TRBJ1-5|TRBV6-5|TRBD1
CASSSRQGRRQPQHF
TGTGCCAGCAGTTCGAGACAGGGGAGGCGTCAGCCCCAGCATTTT
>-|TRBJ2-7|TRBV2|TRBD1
CASSDRLRQGYEQYF
TGTGCCAGCAGTGATAGGTTGAGACAGGGTTACGAGCAGTACTTC
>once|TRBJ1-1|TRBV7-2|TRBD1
CASSNTDRGSTEAFF
TGTGCCAGCAGTAATACGGACAGGGGAAGTACTGAAGCTTTCTTT
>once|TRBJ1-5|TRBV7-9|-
CASSTSNQPQHF
TGTGCCAGCAGCACGAGCAATCAGCCCCAGCATTTT
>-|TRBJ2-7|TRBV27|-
CASRPGLLSSYEQYF
TGTGCCAGCCGTCCTGGACTGCTTAGCTCCTACGAGCAGTACTTC
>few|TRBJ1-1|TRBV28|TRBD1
CASRSQGATEAFF
TGTGCCAGCAGGTCACAGGGGGCGACTGAAGCTTTCTTT